These T cell receptor beta chains were read from a single sample in a study of shared clonotypes between healthy human individuals. TCRdb's table, derived via immunoSEQ multiplex PCR, lists solely in-frame clones and lacks some. The sample has 900,000 to 1,200,000 clones; 75% to 80% are singletons. The source material was memory CD4+ T cells from PBMCs. Receptors originate from a man between 18 and 35 years old in good health. Some clones in this sample may be carry-over from other donors' samples. Both conserved end residues are part of each CDR3. The D gene is left open where the match is weak. The size entry is marked missing in some rows and otherwise reads once, few, many or a size class.

D: NA; V: TRBV28; J: TRBJ2-1; size: NA; CDR3: CASSLGYNNEQFF; DNA: TGTGCCAGCAGTTTAGGCTACAACAATGAGCAGTTCTTC
D: NA; V: TRBV9; J: TRBJ2-1; size: NA; CDR3: CASSPDGGGAYNEQFF; DNA: TGTGCCAGCAGTCCCGATGGGGGGGGCGCCTACAATGAGCAGTTCTTC
D: TRBD2; V: TRBV4-2; J: TRBJ2-7; size: NA; CDR3: CASSQVTSGFAYEQYF; DNA: TGTGCCAGCAGCCAAGTTACTAGCGGCTTTGCCTACGAGCAGTACTTC
D: NA; V: TRBV9; J: TRBJ2-7; size: NA; CDR3: CASSPQGGNIYEQYF; DNA: TGTGCCAGCAGCCCCCAGGGGGGAAACATCTACGAGCAGTACTTC
D: NA; V: TRBV27; J: TRBJ2-7; size: NA; CDR3: CPQPVEGDSYEQYF; DNA: TGTCCACAACCCGTGGAGGGCGACTCCTACGAGCAGTACTTC
D: TRBD2; V: TRBV29-1; J: TRBJ2-5; size: NA; CDR3: CSVGGLAGQETQYF; DNA: TGCAGCGTGGGGGGACTAGCGGGTCAAGAGACCCAGTACTTC
D: NA; V: TRBV27; J: TRBJ2-3; size: NA; CDR3: CRRERVSSQYF; DNA: TGCCGTCGGGAGAGGGTTAGCTCGCAGTATTTT
D: NA; V: TRBV5-1; J: TRBJ2-3; size: NA; CDR3: CASSPEATLDTQYF; DNA: TGCGCCAGCAGCCCCGAGGCCACTTTGGATACGCAGTATTTT
D: NA; V: TRBV5-1; J: TRBJ2-1; size: NA; CDR3: CASSLWVAVGNEQFF; DNA: TGCGCCAGCAGCCTTTGGGTAGCTGTTGGCAATGAGCAGTTCTTC
D: NA; V: TRBV18; J: TRBJ1-1; size: once; CDR3: CASSPRVSRDTEAFF; DNA: TGTGCCAGCTCACCACGGGTAAGCAGGGACACTGAAGCTTTCTTT
D: NA; V: TRBV28; J: TRBJ2-3; size: once; CDR3: CASTKRSPRDTQYF; DNA: TGTGCCAGCACCAAAAGAAGTCCTAGGGATACGCAGTATTTT
D: TRBD1; V: TRBV5-1; J: TRBJ1-1; size: once; CDR3: CASRFQGGTEAFF; DNA: TGCGCCAGCAGGTTCCAGGGGGGGACTGAAGCTTTCTTT
D: TRBD1; V: TRBV28; J: TRBJ2-4; size: NA; CDR3: CASSLPGTGSVARGIQYF; DNA: TGTGCCAGCAGTTTGCCCGGGACAGGGTCAGTAGCCAGGGGCATTCAGTACTTC
D: NA; V: TRBV19; J: TRBJ2-3; size: few; CDR3: CASTGRGRVTDTQYF; DNA: TGTGCCAGTACGGGGCGGGGTAGGGTCACAGATACGCAGTATTTT
D: TRBD2; V: TRBV10-1; J: TRBJ2-3; size: once; CDR3: CAAPGTSVGGDTQYF; DNA: TGCGCCGCCCCCGGGACTAGTGTTGGAGGGGATACGCAGTATTTT
D: TRBD2; V: TRBV29-1; J: TRBJ2-7; size: NA; CDR3: CSAGSGIEQYF; DNA: TGCAGCGCTGGTAGCGGGATTGAGCAGTACTTC
D: NA; V: TRBV7-3; J: TRBJ2-3; size: few; CDR3: CASSLSQDTDTQYF; DNA: TGTGCCAGCAGCTTAAGTCAGGACACAGATACGCAGTATTTT
D: NA; V: TRBV6-1; J: TRBJ2-2; size: NA; CDR3: CASNQPRNTGELFF; DNA: TGTGCCAGCAATCAACCCCGAAACACCGGGGAGCTGTTTTTT
D: TRBD1; V: TRBV5-4; J: TRBJ2-2; size: NA; CDR3: CASRRTGGWTGELFF; DNA: TGTGCCAGCAGAAGGACAGGGGGCTGGACCGGGGAGCTGTTTTTT
D: NA; V: TRBV2; J: TRBJ2-7; size: NA; CDR3: CASKPQLDEQYF; DNA: TGTGCCAGCAAGCCGCAGCTCGACGAGCAGTACTTC
D: TRBD1; V: TRBV19; J: TRBJ1-2; size: NA; CDR3: CASSPAGGGIDGYTF; DNA: TGTGCCAGTAGTCCCGCAGGGGGCGGAATAGATGGCTACACCTTC
D: TRBD1; V: TRBV5-1; J: TRBJ2-7; size: few; CDR3: CASSLRDSTYEQYF; DNA: TGCGCCAGCAGCTTACGGGACAGCACCTACGAGCAGTACTTC
D: NA; V: TRBV29-1; J: TRBJ2-3; size: NA; CDR3: CSLVESSTDTQYF; DNA: TGCAGCCTAGTGGAATCTAGCACAGATACGCAGTATTTT
D: NA; V: TRBV18; J: TRBJ1-2; size: NA; CDR3: CASSPKALTGPANYGYTF; DNA: TGTGCCAGCTCACCGAAAGCCCTAACCGGGCCTGCTAACTATGGCTACACCTTC
D: TRBD2; V: TRBV27; J: TRBJ2-2; size: NA; CDR3: CASSLRGANTGELFF; DNA: TGTGCCAGCAGTCTTCGGGGGGCGAACACCGGGGAGCTGTTTTTT
D: NA; V: TRBV7-9; J: TRBJ2-7; size: NA; CDR3: CASTSSDKIYEQYF; DNA: TGTGCCAGCACTAGTTCGGACAAGATCTACGAGCAGTACTTC
D: NA; V: TRBV27; J: TRBJ2-7; size: once; CDR3: CASRPIWTESAYEQYF; DNA: TGTGCCAGCAGGCCGATTTGGACAGAATCCGCCTACGAGCAGTACTTC
D: TRBD1; V: TRBV5-1; J: TRBJ2-5; size: few; CDR3: CASSLGRQGGAEGETQYF; DNA: TGCGCCAGCAGCTTGGGACGACAAGGGGGCGCTGAGGGAGAGACCCAGTACTTC
D: NA; V: TRBV5-4; J: TRBJ2-1; size: NA; CDR3: CASSPPQAPYNEQFF; DNA: TGTGCCAGCAGCCCCCCCCAGGCCCCCTACAATGAGCAGTTCTTC
D: TRBD2; V: TRBV7-7; J: TRBJ2-3; size: once; CDR3: CASSPGLAGDADTQYF; DNA: TGTGCCAGCAGTCCTGGACTAGCGGGAGATGCAGATACGCAGTATTTT
D: NA; V: TRBV5-1; J: TRBJ1-1; size: once; CDR3: CASSFKVNSEAFF; DNA: TGCGCCAGCAGCTTTAAGGTCAATTCTGAAGCTTTCTTT
D: TRBD1; V: TRBV7-2; J: TRBJ2-7; size: NA; CDR3: CASSSRQGVYEQYF; DNA: TGTGCCAGCAGCTCGAGACAGGGTGTCTACGAGCAGTACTTC
D: TRBD2; V: TRBV5-4; J: TRBJ2-3; size: NA; CDR3: CASSFRAGGPTDTQYF; DNA: TGTGCCAGCAGCTTTCGGGCGGGAGGTCCCACAGATACGCAGTATTTT
D: NA; V: TRBV6-4; J: TRBJ2-2; size: many; CDR3: CASSEWSVTGELFF; DNA: TGTGCCAGCAGTGAATGGTCTGTCACCGGGGAGCTGTTTTTT
D: TRBD1; V: TRBV28; J: TRBJ1-4; size: once; CDR3: CVTGTGDFQEKLFF; DNA: TGTGTTACCGGGACAGGGGATTTTCAAGAAAAACTGTTTTTT
D: NA; V: TRBV7-9; J: TRBJ2-3; size: NA; CDR3: CASSLDGIKADTQYF; DNA: TGTGCCAGCAGCTTAGACGGGATTAAGGCAGATACGCAGTATTTT
D: TRBD1; V: TRBV7-8; J: TRBJ2-7; size: NA; CDR3: CASSLPGQSIYEQYF; DNA: TGTGCCAGCAGCCTCCCGGGACAGAGCATCTACGAGCAGTACTTC
D: NA; V: TRBV2; J: TRBJ2-7; size: NA; CDR3: CASSDGPRVYEQYF; DNA: TGTGCCAGCAGTGACGGTCCCAGGGTCTACGAGCAGTACTTC
D: TRBD2; V: TRBV19; J: TRBJ2-7; size: NA; CDR3: CASTRLAGEYEQYF; DNA: TGTGCCAGTACACGGTTAGCGGGAGAGTACGAGCAGTACTTC
D: NA; V: TRBV27; J: TRBJ2-5; size: NA; CDR3: CASSLSPGGGWETQYF; DNA: TGTGCCAGCAGTTTGTCACCGGGCGGCGGATGGGAGACCCAGTACTTC
D: TRBD2; V: TRBV6-4; J: TRBJ2-3; size: once; CDR3: CASSDGAGGGDTQYF; DNA: TGTGCCAGCAGTGACGGAGCGGGAGGAGGGGATACGCAGTATTTT
D: NA; V: TRBV21-1; J: TRBJ2-1; size: NA; CDR3: CATILATEVNEQFF; DNA: TGTGCCACCATACTAGCGACCGAGGTAAATGAGCAGTTCTTC
D: NA; V: TRBV27; J: TRBJ1-1; size: NA; CDR3: CASSLAGLGTEAFF; DNA: TGTGCCAGCAGTTTAGCAGGGCTGGGCACTGAAGCTTTCTTT
D: NA; V: TRBV5-8; J: TRBJ2-7; size: many; CDR3: CASNPQAPNEQYF; DNA: TGTGCCAGCAACCCACAGGCTCCCAACGAGCAGTACTTC
D: NA; V: TRBV9; J: TRBJ1-4; size: NA; CDR3: CASSVGGGYNEKLFF; DNA: TGTGCCAGCAGCGTAGGCGGCGGCTATAATGAAAAACTGTTTTTT
D: NA; V: TRBV5-1; J: TRBJ2-1; size: NA; CDR3: CASSLEGNMYNEQFF; DNA: TGCGCCAGCAGCTTGGAAGGGAATATGTACAATGAGCAGTTCTTC
D: TRBD2; V: TRBV5-1; J: TRBJ2-7; size: NA; CDR3: CASSLVLAGEQYF; DNA: TGCGCCAGCAGCTTGGTTCTAGCGGGCGAGCAGTACTTC
D: TRBD2; V: TRBV5-4; J: TRBJ2-3; size: NA; CDR3: CASSLGTSGRPHTDTQYF; DNA: TGTGCCAGCAGCCTAGGGACTAGCGGGAGGCCACACACAGATACGCAGTATTTT
D: TRBD1; V: TRBV5-1; J: TRBJ1-2; size: NA; CDR3: CASSSMTQGGYGYTF; DNA: TGCGCCAGCAGCTCGATGACACAGGGGGGCTATGGCTACACCTTC
D: NA; V: TRBV27; J: TRBJ2-7; size: NA; CDR3: CASSLSGDSHEQYF; DNA: TGTGCCAGCAGTTTATCGGGAGATTCCCACGAGCAGTACTTC
D: NA; V: TRBV28; J: TRBJ2-3; size: NA; CDR3: CASSFDSTDTQYF; DNA: TGTGCCAGCAGTTTTGACAGCACAGATACGCAGTATTTT
D: TRBD2; V: TRBV27; J: TRBJ2-7; size: NA; CDR3: CASSIASGIRGQYF; DNA: TGTGCCAGCAGTATTGCTAGCGGGATTCGTGGGCAGTACTTC
D: TRBD1; V: TRBV6-6; J: TRBJ1-1; size: NA; CDR3: CASTRGRFTEAFF; DNA: TGTGCCAGTACTAGGGGGCGATTCACTGAAGCTTTCTTT
D: NA; V: TRBV27; J: TRBJ1-2; size: many; CDR3: CASKAGTGLGFYTF; DNA: TGTGCCAGCAAGGCAGGGACTGGGTTAGGATTCTACACCTTC